This T cell receptor (beta chain) was obtained from a study of blood T cells in healthy people across ages. With a J-beta primer mix and a sample-barcoded 5' primer, a second PCR ran roughly 7 to 11 cycles. TCRdb ran MiXCR on the 5' RACE reads and lists one entry per CDR3 protein. The table records 700,000 or so distinct CDR3 sequences, less than 45% of them present only once. This receptor was obtained from an older man in good health. Sequencing was done on a sample of blood.

The CDR3 DNA reads as TGTGCCAGCAGTTTATTGGCGGGAGAGTCCTACAATGAGCAGTTCTTC. It codes for CASSLLAGESYNEQFF. This sequence joins TRBV28 and TRBJ2-1, with 7 bases that match TRBD2. The CDR3 runs to 16 residues. The trim removed 1 base at V and 1 base at J, leaving 4 bases unmatched. Germline V gives CDR1 MDHEN, CDR2 SYDVKM.